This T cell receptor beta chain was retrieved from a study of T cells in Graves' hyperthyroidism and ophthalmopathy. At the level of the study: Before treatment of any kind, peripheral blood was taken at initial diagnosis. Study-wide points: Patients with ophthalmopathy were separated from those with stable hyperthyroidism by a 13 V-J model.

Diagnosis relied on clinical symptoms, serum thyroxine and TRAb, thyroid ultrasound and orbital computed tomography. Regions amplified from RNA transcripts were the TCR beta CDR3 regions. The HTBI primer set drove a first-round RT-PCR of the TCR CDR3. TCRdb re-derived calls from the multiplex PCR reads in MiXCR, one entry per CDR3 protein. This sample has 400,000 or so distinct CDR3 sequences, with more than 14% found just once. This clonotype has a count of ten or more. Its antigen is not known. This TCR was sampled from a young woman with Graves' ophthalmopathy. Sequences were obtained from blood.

The CDR3 loop reads CASRDTRTDTQYF. CDR3 nucleotide sequence: TGTGCCAGCAGGGACACGCGCACAGATACGCAGTATTTT. The genes are TRBV7-8 and TRBJ2-3; TRBD1 is a possible D gene (5 bases). The V gene's germline CDR1 is SGHVS and CDR2 FQNEAQ. Trimming pared 6 bases from V and 1 base from J, leaving 8 bases between. The CDR3 is made up of 13 amino acids.